The present T cell receptor (beta chain) was sequenced within a study of regulatory T cells in long-lasting Graves disease. Documented time point: persistent/refractory GD, antithyroid drugs over 5 years with positive TRAb. RNA extracted from PBMCs served as the sequencing template. This clonotype occurred a few times. The germline gives CDR1 MNHGY, CDR2 SVAAGI. The CDR3 covers 14 residues. V was trimmed by 2 bases and J by 3 bases, leaving 11 bases between them. Relying on iRepertoire HTBI primers and Arm-PCR of CDR3 regions, the team built TCR beta libraries. Using its own MiXCR run on the multiplex PCR reads, TCRdb lists one record per CDR3 protein. In the table there are more than 650,000 distinct CDR3 sequences, around 30% of which are singletons.

This rearrangement joins TRBV6-9 to TRBJ2-7, with a weak D call TRBD1 (6 bases). This material consisted of peripheral blood mononuclear cells (PBMCs), taken when the disease was refractory, from a patient treated with antithyroid drugs. The sequence was collected from a female donor with Graves disease. CDR3 sequence reads: CASSYEGGFYEQYF. DNA for the CDR3: TGTGCCAGCAGTTATGAAGGGGGATTCTACGAGCAGTACTTC.